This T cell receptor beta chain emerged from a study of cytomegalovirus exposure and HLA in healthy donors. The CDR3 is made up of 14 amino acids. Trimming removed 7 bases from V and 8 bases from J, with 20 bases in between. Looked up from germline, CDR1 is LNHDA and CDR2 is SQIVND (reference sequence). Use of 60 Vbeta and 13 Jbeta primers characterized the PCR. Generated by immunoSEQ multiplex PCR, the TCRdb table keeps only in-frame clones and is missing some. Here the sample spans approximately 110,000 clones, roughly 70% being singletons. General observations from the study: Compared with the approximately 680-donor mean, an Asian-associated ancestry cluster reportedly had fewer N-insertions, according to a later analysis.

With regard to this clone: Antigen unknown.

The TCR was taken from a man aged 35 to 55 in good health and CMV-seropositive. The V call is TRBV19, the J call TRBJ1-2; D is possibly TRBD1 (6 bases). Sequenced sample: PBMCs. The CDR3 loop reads CASNPSLGATGYTF. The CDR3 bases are TGTGCCAGTAACCCCAGTCTGGGGGCAACCGGCTACACCTTC.